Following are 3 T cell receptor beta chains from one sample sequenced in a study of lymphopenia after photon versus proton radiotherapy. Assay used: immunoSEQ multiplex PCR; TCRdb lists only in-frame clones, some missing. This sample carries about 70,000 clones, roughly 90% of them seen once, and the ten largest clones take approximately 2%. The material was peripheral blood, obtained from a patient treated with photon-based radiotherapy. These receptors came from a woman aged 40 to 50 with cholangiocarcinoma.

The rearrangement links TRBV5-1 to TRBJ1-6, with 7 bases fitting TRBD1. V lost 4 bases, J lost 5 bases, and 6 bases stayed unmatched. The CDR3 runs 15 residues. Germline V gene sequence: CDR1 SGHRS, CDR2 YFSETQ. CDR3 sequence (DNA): TGCGCCAGCAGCCAGACAGGGCTTAATAATTCACCCCTCCACTTT. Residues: CASSQTGLNNSPLHF. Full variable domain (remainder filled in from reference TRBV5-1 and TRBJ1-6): KAGVTQTPRYLIKTRGQQVTLSCSPISGHRSVSWYQQTPGQGLQFLFEYFSETQRNKGNFPGRFSGRQFSNSRSEMNVSTLELGDSALYLCASSQTGLNNSPLHFGNGTRLTVT.

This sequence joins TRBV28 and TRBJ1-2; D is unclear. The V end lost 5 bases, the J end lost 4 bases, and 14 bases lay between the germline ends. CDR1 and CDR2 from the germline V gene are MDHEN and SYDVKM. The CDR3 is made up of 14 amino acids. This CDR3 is CASSTSWRSYGYTF. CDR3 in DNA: TGTGCCAGCAGTACATCCTGGAGGAGCTATGGCTACACCTTC.

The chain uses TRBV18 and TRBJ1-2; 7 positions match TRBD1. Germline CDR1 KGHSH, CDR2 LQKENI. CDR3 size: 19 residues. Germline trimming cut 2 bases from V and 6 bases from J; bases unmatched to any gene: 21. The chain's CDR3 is CASSPFSGLQTGARNGYTF. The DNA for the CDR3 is TGTGCCAGCTCACCATTTTCGGGTCTGCAAACAGGGGCCAGGAATGGCTACACCTTC. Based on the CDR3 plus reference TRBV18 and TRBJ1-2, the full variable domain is NAGVMQNPRHLVRRRGQEARLRCSPMKGHSHVYWYRQLPEEGLKFMVYLQKENIIDESGMPKERFSAEFPKEGPSILRIQQVVRGDSAAYFCASSPFSGLQTGARNGYTFGSGTRLTVV.